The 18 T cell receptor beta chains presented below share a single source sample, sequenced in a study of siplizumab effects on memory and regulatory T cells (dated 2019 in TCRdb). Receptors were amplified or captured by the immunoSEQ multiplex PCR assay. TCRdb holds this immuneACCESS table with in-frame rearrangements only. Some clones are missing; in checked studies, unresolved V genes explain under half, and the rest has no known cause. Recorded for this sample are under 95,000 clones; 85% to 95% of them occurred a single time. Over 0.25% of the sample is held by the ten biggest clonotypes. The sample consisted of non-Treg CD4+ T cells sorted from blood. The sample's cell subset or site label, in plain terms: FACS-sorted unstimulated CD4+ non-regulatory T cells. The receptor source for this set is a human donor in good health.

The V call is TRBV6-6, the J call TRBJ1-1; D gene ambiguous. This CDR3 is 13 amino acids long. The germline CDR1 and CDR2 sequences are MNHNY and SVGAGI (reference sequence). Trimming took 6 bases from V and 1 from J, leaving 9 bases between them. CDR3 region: CASSFQWNTEAFF. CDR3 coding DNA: TGTGCCAGCAGCTTTCAGTGGAACACTGAAGCTTTCTTT.

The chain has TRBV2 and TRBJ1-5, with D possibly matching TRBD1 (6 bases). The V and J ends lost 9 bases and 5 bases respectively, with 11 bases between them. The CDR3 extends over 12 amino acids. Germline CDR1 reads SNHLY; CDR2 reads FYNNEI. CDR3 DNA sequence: TGTGCCAGTCAAAGGGGGGATCAGCCCCAGCATTTT. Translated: CASQRGDQPQHF.

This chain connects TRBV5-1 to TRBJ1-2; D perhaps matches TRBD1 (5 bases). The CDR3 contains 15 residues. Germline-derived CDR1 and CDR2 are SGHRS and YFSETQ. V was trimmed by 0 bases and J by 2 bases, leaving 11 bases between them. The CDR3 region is CASSLEAGYNYGYTF. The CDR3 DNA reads TGCGCCAGCAGCTTGGAGGCAGGGTACAACTATGGCTACACCTTC.

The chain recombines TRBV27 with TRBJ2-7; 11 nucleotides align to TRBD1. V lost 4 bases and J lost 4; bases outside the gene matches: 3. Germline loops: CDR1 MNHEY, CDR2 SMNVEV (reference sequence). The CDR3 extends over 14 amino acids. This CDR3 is CASSYRDRGYEQYF. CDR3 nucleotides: TGTGCCAGCAGTTACCGGGACAGGGGGTACGAGCAGTACTTC.

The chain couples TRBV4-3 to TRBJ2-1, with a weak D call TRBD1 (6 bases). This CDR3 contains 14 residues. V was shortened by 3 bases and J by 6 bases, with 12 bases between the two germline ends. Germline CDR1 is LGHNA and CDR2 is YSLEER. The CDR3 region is CASSHSRGVNEQFF. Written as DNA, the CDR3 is TGCGCCAGCAGCCATTCCAGGGGCGTCAATGAGCAGTTCTTC.

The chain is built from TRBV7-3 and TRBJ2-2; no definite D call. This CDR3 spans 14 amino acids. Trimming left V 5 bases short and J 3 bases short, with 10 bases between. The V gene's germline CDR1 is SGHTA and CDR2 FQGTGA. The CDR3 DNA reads TGTGCCAGCAGCACCAATCGGGACACCGGGGAGCTGTTTTTT. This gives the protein CASSTNRDTGELFF.

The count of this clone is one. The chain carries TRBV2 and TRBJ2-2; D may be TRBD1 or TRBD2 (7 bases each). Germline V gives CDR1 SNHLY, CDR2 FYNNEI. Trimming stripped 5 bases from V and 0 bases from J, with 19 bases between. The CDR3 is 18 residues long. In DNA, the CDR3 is TGTGCCAGCAGTAAGGACAGGCCGGGACTACCGAACACCGGGGAGCTGTTTTTT. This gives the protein CASSKDRPGLPNTGELFF.

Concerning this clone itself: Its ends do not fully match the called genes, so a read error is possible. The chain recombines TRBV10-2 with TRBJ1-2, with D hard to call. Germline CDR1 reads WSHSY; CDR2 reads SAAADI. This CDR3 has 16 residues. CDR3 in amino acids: CASSESNNNPNYGYTF. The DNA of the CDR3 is TGCGCCAGCAGCGAGTCCAACAACAACCCTAACTATGGCTACACCTTC.

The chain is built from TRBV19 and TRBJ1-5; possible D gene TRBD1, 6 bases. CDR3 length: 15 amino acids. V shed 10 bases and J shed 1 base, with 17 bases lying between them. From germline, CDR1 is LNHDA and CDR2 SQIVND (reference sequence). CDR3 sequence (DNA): TGTGCCACCCAGGTAGGGGGGCGAAGCAATCAGCCCCAGCATTTT. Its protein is CATQVGGRSNQPQHF.

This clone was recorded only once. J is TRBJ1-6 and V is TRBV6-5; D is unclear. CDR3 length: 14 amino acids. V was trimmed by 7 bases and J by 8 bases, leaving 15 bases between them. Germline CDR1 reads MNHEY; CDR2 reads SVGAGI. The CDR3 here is CASTSASTYSPLHF. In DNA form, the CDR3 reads TGTGCCAGCACCTCCGCGAGTACCTATTCACCCCTCCACTTT.

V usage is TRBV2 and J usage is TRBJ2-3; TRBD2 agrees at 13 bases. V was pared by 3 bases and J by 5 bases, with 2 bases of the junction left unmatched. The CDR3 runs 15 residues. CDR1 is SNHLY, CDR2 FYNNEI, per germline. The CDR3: CASSEGLAGLDTQYF. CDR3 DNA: TGTGCCAGCAGTGAGGGACTAGCGGGGCTAGATACGCAGTATTTT.

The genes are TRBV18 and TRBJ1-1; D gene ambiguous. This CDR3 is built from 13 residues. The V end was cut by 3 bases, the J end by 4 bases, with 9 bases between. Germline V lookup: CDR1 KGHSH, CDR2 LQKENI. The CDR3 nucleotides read TGTGCCAGCTCACCGGCCCGGAGCACTGAAGCTTTCTTT. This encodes CASSPARSTEAFF.

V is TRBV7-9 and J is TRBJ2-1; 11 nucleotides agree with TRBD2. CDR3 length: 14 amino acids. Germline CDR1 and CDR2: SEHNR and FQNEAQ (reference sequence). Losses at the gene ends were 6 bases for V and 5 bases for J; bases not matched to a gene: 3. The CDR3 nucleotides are TGTGCCAGCAGTACTAGCGGGGGCCACAATGAGCAGTTCTTC. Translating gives CASSTSGGHNEQFF.

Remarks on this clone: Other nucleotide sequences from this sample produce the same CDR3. CDR3 coding DNA: TGTGCCAGCAGCCAAGCAGGGGCCGGAAACACCATATATTTT. Residues: CASSQAGAGNTIYF. The chain uses TRBV7-9 and TRBJ1-3; weak D call: TRBD1 (6 bases). The ends were cut back, 5 bases at V and 4 bases at J, with 12 bases in the middle. The CDR3 consists of 14 residues. Germline CDR1 and CDR2: SEHNR and FQNEAQ (reference sequence).

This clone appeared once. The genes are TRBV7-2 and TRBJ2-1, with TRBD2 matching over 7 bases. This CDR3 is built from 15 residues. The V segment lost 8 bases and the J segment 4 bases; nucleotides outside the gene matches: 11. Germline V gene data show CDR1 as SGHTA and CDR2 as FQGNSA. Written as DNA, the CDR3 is TGTGCCAGCTCCAGACTGGGGGGGAGGTACAATGAGCAGTTCTTC. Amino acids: CASSRLGGRYNEQFF.

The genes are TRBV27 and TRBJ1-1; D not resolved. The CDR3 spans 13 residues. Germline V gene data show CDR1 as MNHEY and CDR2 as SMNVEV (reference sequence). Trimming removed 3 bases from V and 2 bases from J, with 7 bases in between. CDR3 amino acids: CASSLFRNTEAFF. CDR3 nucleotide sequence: TGTGCCAGCAGTTTGTTCAGAAACACTGAAGCTTTCTTT.

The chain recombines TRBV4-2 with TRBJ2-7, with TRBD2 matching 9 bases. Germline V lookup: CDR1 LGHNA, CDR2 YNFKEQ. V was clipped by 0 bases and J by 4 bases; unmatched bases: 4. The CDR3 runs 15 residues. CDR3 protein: CASSQDWAGGYEQYF. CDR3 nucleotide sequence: TGTGCCAGCAGCCAAGATTGGGCGGGAGGGTACGAGCAGTACTTC.

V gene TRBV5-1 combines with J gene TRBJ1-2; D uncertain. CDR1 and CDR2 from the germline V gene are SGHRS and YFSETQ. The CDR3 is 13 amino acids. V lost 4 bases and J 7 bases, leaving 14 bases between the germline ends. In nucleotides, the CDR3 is TGCGCCAGCAGCCCCGAAGGTGAGCGTGGCTACACCTTC. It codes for CASSPEGERGYTF.